This T cell receptor beta chain appears in the sequencing data of a study of spatial heterogeneity in lung cancer. This clonotype has only a few counts. A single record per CDR3 protein comes from TCRdb applying MiXCR to the 5' RACE reads. Of nearly 80,000 distinct CDR3 sequences detected, approximately 8.1% appear once; the ten largest clones hold 6.8%. The sample's time point: sample taken at primary tumor resection. The source material was PBMCs, sampled at surgery. The receptor comes from a male donor with early-stage non-small cell lung cancer.

The CDR3, as DNA: TGTGCCACCAGTGATTCAACTAGCGGGTTCTACGAGCAGTACTTC. Amino acids: CATSDSTSGFYEQYF. This sequence joins TRBV24-1 and TRBJ2-7; 9 bases agree with TRBD2. Germline V gene data show CDR1 as KGHDR and CDR2 as SFDVKD. With V trimmed by 2 bases and J by 3 bases, 4 bases remained unmatched. The CDR3 consists of 15 residues.